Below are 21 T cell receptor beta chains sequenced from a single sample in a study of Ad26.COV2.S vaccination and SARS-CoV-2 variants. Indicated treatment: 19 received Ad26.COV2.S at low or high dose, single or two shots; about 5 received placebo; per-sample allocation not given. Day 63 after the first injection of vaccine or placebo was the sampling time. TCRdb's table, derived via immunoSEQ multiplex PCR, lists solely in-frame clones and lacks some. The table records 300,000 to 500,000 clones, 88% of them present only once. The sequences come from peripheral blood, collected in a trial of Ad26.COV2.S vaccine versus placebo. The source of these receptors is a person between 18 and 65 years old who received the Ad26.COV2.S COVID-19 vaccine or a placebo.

The CDR3 nucleotides are TGTGCCTGGAGGGCACAGGAGTATGGCTACACCTTC. Translating it yields CAWRAQEYGYTF. This chain links TRBV30 with TRBJ1-2; a possible D gene is TRBD1 (5 bases). Germline assignment: CDR1 GTSNPN and CDR2 SVGIG (reference sequence). The length of the CDR3 is 12 residues. V lost 3 bases and J 5 bases, leaving 10 bases between the germline ends.

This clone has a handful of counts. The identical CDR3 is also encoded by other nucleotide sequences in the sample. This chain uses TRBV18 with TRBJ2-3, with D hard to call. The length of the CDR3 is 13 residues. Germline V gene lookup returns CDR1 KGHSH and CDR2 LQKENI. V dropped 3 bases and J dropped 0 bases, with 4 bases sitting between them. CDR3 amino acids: CASSPPSTDTQYF. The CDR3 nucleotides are TGTGCCAGCTCACCTCCTAGCACAGATACGCAGTATTTT.

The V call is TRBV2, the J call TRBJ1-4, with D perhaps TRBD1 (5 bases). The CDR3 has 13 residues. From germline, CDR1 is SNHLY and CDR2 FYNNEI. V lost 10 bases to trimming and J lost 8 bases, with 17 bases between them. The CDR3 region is CATLTAGTEKLFF. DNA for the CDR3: TGTGCCACCCTGACAGCCGGCACGGAAAAACTGTTTTTT.

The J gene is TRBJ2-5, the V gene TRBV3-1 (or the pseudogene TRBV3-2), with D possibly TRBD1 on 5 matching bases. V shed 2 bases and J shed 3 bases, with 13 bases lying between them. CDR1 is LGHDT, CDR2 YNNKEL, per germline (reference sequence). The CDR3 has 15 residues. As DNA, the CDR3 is TGTGCCAGCAGCCAATCAGGCAGGGTTGAAGAGACCCAGTACTTC. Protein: CASSQSGRVEETQYF.

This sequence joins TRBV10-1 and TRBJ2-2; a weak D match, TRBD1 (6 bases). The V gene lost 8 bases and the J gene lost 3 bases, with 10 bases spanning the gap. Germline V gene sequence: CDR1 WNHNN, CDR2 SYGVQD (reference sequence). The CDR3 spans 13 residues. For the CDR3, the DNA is TGCGCCAGCCCACAGGGTGACACCGGGGAGCTGTTTTTT. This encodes CASPQGDTGELFF.

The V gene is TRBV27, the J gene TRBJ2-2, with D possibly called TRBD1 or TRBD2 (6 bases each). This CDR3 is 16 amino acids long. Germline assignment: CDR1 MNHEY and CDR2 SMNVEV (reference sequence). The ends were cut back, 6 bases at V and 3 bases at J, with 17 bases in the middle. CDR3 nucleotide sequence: TGTGCCAGCAGAGAGGACCGGGGGCCATACACCGGGGAGCTGTTTTTT. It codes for CASREDRGPYTGELFF.

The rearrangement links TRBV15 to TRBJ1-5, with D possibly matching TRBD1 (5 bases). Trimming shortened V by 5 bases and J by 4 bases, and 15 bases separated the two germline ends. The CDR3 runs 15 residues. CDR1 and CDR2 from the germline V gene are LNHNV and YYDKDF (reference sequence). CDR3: CATSLRVAGNQPQHF. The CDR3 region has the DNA TGTGCCACCAGCCTCCGAGTGGCAGGGAATCAGCCCCAGCATTTT.

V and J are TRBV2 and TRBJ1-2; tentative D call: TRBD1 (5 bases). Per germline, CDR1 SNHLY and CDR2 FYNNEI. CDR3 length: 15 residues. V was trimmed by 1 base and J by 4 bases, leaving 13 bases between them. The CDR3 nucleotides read TGTGCCAGCAGTGAAGGGTTTGGGGGGGTCTATGGCTACACCTTC. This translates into CASSEGFGGVYGYTF.

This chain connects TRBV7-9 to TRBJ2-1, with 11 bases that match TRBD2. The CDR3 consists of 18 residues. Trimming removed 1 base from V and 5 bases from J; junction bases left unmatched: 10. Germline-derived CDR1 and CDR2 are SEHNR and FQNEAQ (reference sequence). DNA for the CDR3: TGTGCCAGCAGCTTAGGCTGGACTAGCGGGCCGAAAGACAATGAGCAGTTCTTC. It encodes CASSLGWTSGPKDNEQFF.

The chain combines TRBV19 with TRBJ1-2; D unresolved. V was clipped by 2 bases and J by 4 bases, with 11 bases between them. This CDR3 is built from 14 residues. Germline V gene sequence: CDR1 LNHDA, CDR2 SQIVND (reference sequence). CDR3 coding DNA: TGTGCCAGTAGTATACAAATTCAGACCTATGGCTACACCTTC. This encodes CASSIQIQTYGYTF.

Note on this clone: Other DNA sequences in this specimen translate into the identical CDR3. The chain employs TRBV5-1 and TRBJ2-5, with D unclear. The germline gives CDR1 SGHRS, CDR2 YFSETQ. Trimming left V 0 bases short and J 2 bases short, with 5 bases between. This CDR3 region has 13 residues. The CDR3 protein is CASSLGQQETQYF. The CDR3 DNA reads TGCGCCAGCAGCTTGGGGCAGCAAGAGACCCAGTACTTC. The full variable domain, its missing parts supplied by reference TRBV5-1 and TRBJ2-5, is KAGVTQTPRYLIKTRGQQVTLSCSPISGHRSVSWYQQTPGQGLQFLFEYFSETQRNKGNFPGRFSGRQFSNSRSEMNVSTLELGDSALYLCASSLGQQETQYFGPGTRLLVL.

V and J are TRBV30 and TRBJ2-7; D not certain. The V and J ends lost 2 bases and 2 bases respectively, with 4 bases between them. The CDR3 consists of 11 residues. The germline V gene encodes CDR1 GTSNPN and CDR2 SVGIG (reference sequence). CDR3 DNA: TGTGCCTGGAGTCTGGCCTACGAGCAGTACTTC. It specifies CAWSLAYEQYF.

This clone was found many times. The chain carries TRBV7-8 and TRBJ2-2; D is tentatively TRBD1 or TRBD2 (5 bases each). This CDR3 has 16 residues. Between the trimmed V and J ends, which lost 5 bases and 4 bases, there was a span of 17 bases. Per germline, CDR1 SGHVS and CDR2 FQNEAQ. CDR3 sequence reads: CASSPRRDRITGELFF. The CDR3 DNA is TGTGCCAGCAGCCCTCGACGGGACCGGATCACCGGGGAGCTGTTTTTT. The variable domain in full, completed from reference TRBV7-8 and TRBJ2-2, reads GAGVSQSPRYKVAKRGQDVALRCDPISGHVSLFWYQQALGQGPEFLTYFQNEAQLDKSGLPSDRFFAERPEGSVSTLKIQRTQQEDSAVYLCASSPRRDRITGELFFGEGSRLTVL.

CDR3 residues: CASSLGDRDTGELFF. CDR3 bases: TGTGCCAGCAGCCTGGGGGACAGGGACACCGGGGAGCTGTTTTTT. V gene TRBV28 combines with J gene TRBJ2-2, with 9 bases that match TRBD1. CDR3 size: 15 residues. Germline V gene sequence: CDR1 MDHEN, CDR2 SYDVKM. V dropped 6 bases and J dropped 3; count of bases not matched to a gene: 5.

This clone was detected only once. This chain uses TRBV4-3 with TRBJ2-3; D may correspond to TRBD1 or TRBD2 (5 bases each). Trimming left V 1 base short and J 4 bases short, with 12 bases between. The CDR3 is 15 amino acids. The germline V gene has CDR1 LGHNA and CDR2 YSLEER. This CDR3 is CASSQGGPQSDTQYF. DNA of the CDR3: TGCGCCAGCAGCCAAGGGGGACCCCAGTCAGATACGCAGTATTTT.

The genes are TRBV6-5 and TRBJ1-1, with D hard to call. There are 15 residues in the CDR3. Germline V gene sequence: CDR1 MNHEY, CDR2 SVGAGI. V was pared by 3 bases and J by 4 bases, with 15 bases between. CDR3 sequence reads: CASSYQAGVSTEAFF. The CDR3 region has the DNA TGTGCCAGCAGTTATCAAGCCGGGGTGAGCACTGAAGCTTTCTTT.

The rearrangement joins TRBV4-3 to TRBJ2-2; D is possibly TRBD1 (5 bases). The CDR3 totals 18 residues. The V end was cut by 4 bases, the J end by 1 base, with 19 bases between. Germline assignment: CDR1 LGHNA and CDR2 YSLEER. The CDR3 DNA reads TGCGCCAGCAGCCGATATCTGACAGATAGAAAGAACACCGGGGAGCTGTTTTTT. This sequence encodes CASSRYLTDRKNTGELFF.

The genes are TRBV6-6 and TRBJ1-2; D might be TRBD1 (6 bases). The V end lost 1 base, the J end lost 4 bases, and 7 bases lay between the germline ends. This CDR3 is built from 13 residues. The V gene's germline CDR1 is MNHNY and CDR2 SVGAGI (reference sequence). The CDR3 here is CASSYLGGYGYTF. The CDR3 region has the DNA TGTGCCAGCAGTTACTTAGGGGGCTATGGCTACACCTTC.

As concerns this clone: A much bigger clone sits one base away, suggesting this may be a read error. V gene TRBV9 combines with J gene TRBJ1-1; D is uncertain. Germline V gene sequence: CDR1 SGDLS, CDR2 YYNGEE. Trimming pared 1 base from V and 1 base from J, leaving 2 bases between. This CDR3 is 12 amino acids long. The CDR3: CASSVQNTEAFF. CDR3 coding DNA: TGTGCCAGCAGCGTACAGAACACTGAAGCTTTCTTT.

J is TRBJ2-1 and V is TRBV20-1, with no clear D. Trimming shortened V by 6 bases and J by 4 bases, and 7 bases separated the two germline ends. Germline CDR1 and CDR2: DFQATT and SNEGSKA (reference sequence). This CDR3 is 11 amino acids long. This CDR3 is CSAPSYNEQFF. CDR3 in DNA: TGCAGTGCCCCCTCGTACAATGAGCAGTTCTTC.

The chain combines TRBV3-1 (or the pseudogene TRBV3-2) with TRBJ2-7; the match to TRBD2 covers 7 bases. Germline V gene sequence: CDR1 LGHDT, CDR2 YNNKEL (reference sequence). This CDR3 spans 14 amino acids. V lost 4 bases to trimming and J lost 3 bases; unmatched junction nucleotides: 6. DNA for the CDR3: TGTGCCAGCAGCCTCGGACTAGGCCTCTACGAGCAGTACTTC. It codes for CASSLGLGLYEQYF.